The sequence of this TCR beta chain was determined in a study of graft-versus-host responses after intestinal transplantation. Study summary: Grafts were multivisceral, liver-intestinal, or isolated intestinal.

Repertoires were generated with immunoSEQ multiplex PCR, while TCRdb's copy carries only in-frame clones and drops some. The sample has roughly 21,000 clones; roughly 33% are singletons. The CDR3 sequence is 16 residues long. V lost 1 base to trimming and J lost 6 bases; unmatched junction nucleotides: 3. Germline lookup yields CDR1 PRHDT and CDR2 FYEKMQ (reference sequence). Plating of about 200,000 CFSE-labeled responder cells was done together with about 200,000 irradiated, violet-dye-labeled stimulator cells. The material was alloreactive CD8+ T cells from a mixed lymphocyte reaction culture, obtained before intestinal transplant. Subset given: CFSE-low proliferating T cells sorted from roughly six-day pre-transplant mixed lymphocyte reaction (GvH or HvG direction). This chain connects TRBV13 to TRBJ2-2; TRBD2 matches at 12 bases. This TCR was recovered from a human patient who received an intestinal transplant. The CDR3 region has the DNA TGTGCCAGCAGCTTAGCACTAGCGGGAGGAGCCGGGGAGCTGTTTTTT. Translated: CASSLALAGGAGELFF.